A selection of T cell receptor beta chains follows, all from one sample in a study of CD8 T cells in ankylosing spondylitis. TCRdb re-called the 5' RACE reads with MiXCR, one entry per CDR3 protein. The sample yields 650,000 to 800,000 distinct CDR3 sequences, roughly 19% seen once. Sequencing was done on a sample of blood, either unsorted or a sorted T cell fraction (not recorded which). These receptor sequences come from a male donor with ankylosing spondylitis. Both conserved end residues are part of each CDR3.

v_gene	j_gene	CDR3aa
TRBV4-2	TRBJ2-1	CACSPGTSGGGEQFF
TRBV7-9	TRBJ2-1	CASVGQGVFSYNEQFF
TRBV10-3	TRBJ2-1	CAIGGTTNNEQFF
TRBV2	TRBJ2-7	CASSDRTGGHEQYF
TRBV30	TRBJ1-5	CAWSNRDSNQPQHF
TRBV7-3	TRBJ2-1	CASSHRGGSSYNEQFF
TRBV7-7	TRBJ2-5	CASSYLTGPQETQYF
TRBV5-1	TRBJ2-7	CASSSTSRGPHEQYF
TRBV5-6	TRBJ2-7	CASSDGGTSGSYEQYF
TRBV12-3/TRBV12-4	TRBJ2-3	CASSLLGGRDTQYF
TRBV9	TRBJ2-7	CASSVGGGTDEQYF
TRBV18	TRBJ1-2	CASSPSSGANYGYTF
TRBV12-3/TRBV12-4	TRBJ2-5	CASSLVGVQETQYF
TRBV12-3/TRBV12-4	TRBJ2-4	CASSGQGGILAKNIQYF
TRBV15	TRBJ2-2	CATGATGNTGELFF
TRBV20-1	TRBJ2-7	CSAPSPASASYEQYF
TRBV11-2	TRBJ2-7	CASKINSDRDRDDYEQYF
TRBV20-1	TRBJ2-3	CSARDRRFTDTQYF
TRBV27	TRBJ2-7	CASVGTGYEQYF